Following are 23 T cell receptor beta chains from one sample sequenced in a study of blood T cell repertoires in COVID-19. Clones were sequenced by immunoSEQ multiplex PCR, and TCRdb holds only the in-frame ones, with some missing. The sample yields 200,000 to 300,000 clones, approximately 86% seen once. Specimen: peripheral blood. Source of these receptors: a woman aged 55-70 years with COVID-19, enrolled during active disease.

V is TRBV30 and J is TRBJ1-1, with a possible D match to TRBD1 (6 bases). Trimming removed 5 bases at V and 1 base at J, with 8 bases between. CDR1 GTSNPN and CDR2 SVGIG come from the germline V gene (reference sequence). CDR3 length: 12 residues. The CDR3 DNA reads TGTGCCTGGGGACAGTGGAACACTGAAGCTTTCTTT. Protein sequence: CAWGQWNTEAFF.

This clone has only a few counts. The chain links TRBV15 to TRBJ2-1, with D uncertain. Trimming took 0 bases from V and 1 from J, leaving 7 bases between them. Germline assignment: CDR1 LNHNV and CDR2 YYDKDF (reference sequence). This CDR3 is built from 15 residues. In DNA, the CDR3 is TGTGCCACCAGCAGAGATGGTGAGTCCTACAATGAGCAGTTCTTC. Protein: CATSRDGESYNEQFF.

This sequence joins TRBV6-5 and TRBJ2-7, with 7 bases identical to TRBD1. The germline V gene has CDR1 MNHEY and CDR2 SVGAGI. J lost 3 bases, V lost 5 bases, and 4 bases had no gene match. The CDR3 length is 13 residues. CDR3 in DNA: TGTGCCAGCAGTAGGGACAGAGACTACGAGCAGTACTTC. Amino acid sequence: CASSRDRDYEQYF.

This clone was counted once. This chain joins TRBV27 and TRBJ2-1, with D unresolved. V lost 3 bases, J lost 9 bases, and 3 bases lay in between. CDR3 size: 10 residues. CDR1 and CDR2 (germline): MNHEY, SMNVEV (reference sequence). Written as DNA, the CDR3 is TGTGCCAGCAGTTTTATTGAGCAGTTCTTC. It is translated as CASSFIEQFF.

The rearrangement joins TRBV9 to TRBJ2-1, with 12 bases fitting TRBD2. The junction had 15 bases not matched to a gene; V was cut back by 4 bases and J by 7 bases. Looked up from germline, CDR1 is SGDLS and CDR2 is YYNGEE. This CDR3 region has 18 residues. The CDR3 nucleotides read TGTGCCAGCAGCTTTTCTAGCGGGAGGGCCCCCGGGGGAAATGAGCAGTTCTTC. Its translation: CASSFSSGRAPGGNEQFF. Combining the CDR3 with reference TRBV9 and TRBJ2-1 gives the whole variable domain DSGVTQTPKHLITATGQRVTLRCSPRSGDLSVYWYQQSLDQGLQFLIQYYNGEERAKGNILERFSAQQFPDLHSELNLSSLELGDSALYFCASSFSSGRAPGGNEQFFGPGTRLTVL.

This clone occurred a few times. The chain uses TRBV30 and TRBJ2-7; the match to TRBD2 covers 11 bases. The V gene's germline CDR1 is GTSNPN and CDR2 SVGIG (reference sequence). The V segment lost 4 bases and the J segment 6 bases; nucleotides outside the gene matches: 5. This CDR3 spans 13 amino acids. CDR3 sequence reads: CAWMRGLAGEQYF. CDR3 nucleotides: TGTGCCTGGATGCGAGGACTAGCGGGCGAGCAGTACTTC. Full variable domain (missing parts from reference TRBV30 and TRBJ2-7): SQTIHQWPATLVQPVGSPLSLECTVEGTSNPNLYWYRQAAGRGLQLLFYSVGIGQISSEVPQNLSASRPQDRQFILSSKKLLLSDSGFYLCAWMRGLAGEQYFGPGTRLTVT.

This clone came up once. The V and J genes are TRBV28 and TRBJ1-2; 10 bases line up with TRBD1. Germline V gene lookup returns CDR1 MDHEN and CDR2 SYDVKM. Unmatched junction bases numbered 12, after V lost 5 bases and J lost 6 bases. The CDR3 covers 16 residues. CDR3: CASSTTWGQGIDGYTF. The CDR3 bases are TGTGCCAGCAGTACGACGTGGGGACAGGGGATAGATGGCTACACCTTC.

The CDR3 DNA sequence: TGTGCCAGCAGCGTATTCCCCGCAGGGGGCACTGAAGCTTTCTTT. Protein product: CASSVFPAGGTEAFF. The chain couples TRBV9 to TRBJ1-1; 7 nucleotides align to TRBD1. This CDR3 contains 15 residues. V was clipped by 1 base and J by 4 bases; unmatched bases: 7. CDR1 and CDR2 from the germline V gene are SGDLS and YYNGEE.

The chain combines TRBV2 with TRBJ1-3; 8 bases are shared with TRBD1. This CDR3 is 13 amino acids long. Per germline, CDR1 SNHLY and CDR2 FYNNEI. V shed 6 bases and J 2 bases; nucleotides not matched to a gene: 0. CDR3 in DNA: TGTGCCAGCAGGACAGGGGCTGGAAACACCATATATTTT. It specifies CASRTGAGNTIYF.

The genes are TRBV7-9 and TRBJ2-7, with TRBD2 matching 14 bases. The CDR3 spans 15 residues. V dropped 5 bases and J dropped 4; count of bases not matched to a gene: 4. Per the germline V gene, CDR1 is SEHNR and CDR2 is FQNEAQ (reference sequence). The CDR3 sequence is CASSARTSGRYEQYF. The CDR3 nucleotides are TGTGCCAGCAGCGCCCGGACTAGCGGGAGGTACGAGCAGTACTTC. The full variable domain, rest sourced from reference TRBV7-9 and TRBJ2-7, is DTGVSQNPRHKITKRGQNVTFRCDPISEHNRLYWYRQTLGQGPEFLTYFQNEAQLEKSRLLSDRFSAERPKGSFSTLEIQRTEQGDSAMYLCASSARTSGRYEQYFGPGTRLTVT.

The chain employs TRBV7-6 and TRBJ2-5, with 7 bases lining up with TRBD2. Germline values: CDR1 SGHVS, CDR2 FNYEAQ. J lost 3 bases, V lost 5 bases, and 18 bases had no gene match. The length of the CDR3 is 18 residues. The CDR3 DNA reads TGTGCCAGCAGCCCGGGTCGGGTAGCGGGCCGTCCCAAAGAGACCCAGTACTTC. Its translation is CASSPGRVAGRPKETQYF.

The CDR3 coding sequence is TGTGCCAGCTCACCCGACGGGGGCTACACCTTC. The encoded protein is CASSPDGGYTF. The J gene is TRBJ1-2, the V gene TRBV18; no clear D gene. This CDR3 has 11 residues. V lost 3 bases and J 8 bases, leaving 7 bases between the germline ends. In germline, CDR1 is KGHSH, CDR2 LQKENI.

The chain joins TRBV19 to TRBJ2-4, with D perhaps matching TRBD1 (7 bases). CDR1 is LNHDA, CDR2 SQIVND, per germline (reference sequence). The length of the CDR3 is 19 residues. Trimming took 0 bases from V and 0 from J, leaving 18 bases between them. In DNA form, the CDR3 reads TGTGCCAGTAGTATAGACCGCGGGACAGACGCTCTAGCCAAAAACATTCAGTACTTC. This translates into CASSIDRGTDALAKNIQYF.

The CDR3 coding sequence is TGTGCCAGCAGCCCGGACAGGGGACGCGAAAAACTGTTTTTT. It yields the protein CASSPDRGREKLFF. V is TRBV6-5 and J is TRBJ1-4, with 9 nucleotides matching TRBD1. V lost 6 bases to trimming and J lost 8 bases; unmatched junction nucleotides: 7. This CDR3 contains 14 residues. Germline-derived CDR1 and CDR2 are MNHEY and SVGAGI.

Only one count was recorded for this clone. The chain combines TRBV19 with TRBJ1-2; tentatively, D is TRBD1 (5 bases). CDR1 and CDR2 (germline): LNHDA, SQIVND (reference sequence). The germline V and J ends were trimmed by 6 bases and 3 bases, with 11 bases remaining between them. This CDR3 spans 13 amino acids. Here the CDR3 reads CASSQKGYYGYTF. Here the CDR3 DNA reads TGTGCCAGTAGCCAAAAGGGGTACTATGGCTACACCTTC.

The chain recombines TRBV6-5 with TRBJ1-1; D not certain. V was clipped by 8 bases and J by 5 bases, with 12 bases between them. The germline V gene has CDR1 MNHEY and CDR2 SVGAGI. This CDR3 has 12 amino acids. CDR3 residues: CASGLRGTEAFF. CDR3 sequence (DNA): TGTGCCAGCGGCCTACGAGGGACTGAAGCTTTCTTT.

The genes are TRBV5-1 and TRBJ2-7; the D gene is possibly TRBD2 (6 bases). The CDR3 sequence is 12 residues long. The germline gives CDR1 SGHRS, CDR2 YFSETQ. The ends were cut back, 5 bases at V and 7 bases at J, with 13 bases in the middle. The CDR3 region has the DNA TGCGCCAGCAGTCGGACCCGGGGGGAGCAGTACTTC. Its translation: CASSRTRGEQYF.

The V call is TRBV30, the J call TRBJ1-6; TRBD1 aligns across 7 bases. The CDR3 is 13 residues long. J gave up 8 bases and V 4 bases, and 5 bases lay outside the gene matches. Germline V gene data show CDR1 as GTSNPN and CDR2 as SVGIG (reference sequence). CDR3 sequence reads: CAWTAQGDSPLHF. The CDR3 coding sequence is TGTGCCTGGACAGCCCAGGGGGATTCACCCCTCCACTTT. Full variable domain (missing parts from reference TRBV30 and TRBJ1-6): SQTIHQWPATLVQPVGSPLSLECTVEGTSNPNLYWYRQAAGRGLQLLFYSVGIGQISSEVPQNLSASRPQDRQFILSSKKLLLSDSGFYLCAWTAQGDSPLHFGNGTRLTVT.

This clone was observed a few times. The CDR3 region has the DNA TGTGCCTGGAGCCAAAGGGGGAACACTGAAGCTTTCTTT. Its protein is CAWSQRGNTEAFF. The V gene is TRBV30, the J gene TRBJ1-1, with D possibly being TRBD1 (5 bases). V shed 3 bases and J shed 1 base, with 9 bases lying between them. Germline V gives CDR1 GTSNPN, CDR2 SVGIG (reference sequence). This CDR3 region has 13 residues.

The chain joins TRBV4-3 to TRBJ2-1; 10 bases agree with TRBD2. The CDR3 is 16 amino acids. With V trimmed by 4 bases and J by 5 bases, 8 bases remained unmatched. Germline lookup yields CDR1 LGHNA and CDR2 YSLEER. The CDR3 spells CASSLEGLAGDNEQFF. For the CDR3, the DNA is TGCGCCAGCAGCCTCGAGGGGCTAGCGGGAGACAATGAGCAGTTCTTC.

This chain uses TRBV27 with TRBJ2-3, with 11 bases identical to TRBD2. The CDR3 runs 16 residues. After removal of 5 bases from V and 6 bases from J, the junction contained 10 bases not matched to a gene. The germline V gene has CDR1 MNHEY and CDR2 SMNVEV (reference sequence). The DNA for the CDR3 is TGTGCCAGCAGTCTAATAGCGGGAGGGCTGTTTGATACGCAGTATTTT. This sequence encodes CASSLIAGGLFDTQYF.

The chain has TRBV4-2 and TRBJ2-5; 12 positions agree with TRBD2. This CDR3 region has 18 residues. The germline V gene encodes CDR1 LGHNA and CDR2 YNFKEQ. V was clipped by 0 bases and J by 0 bases; unmatched bases: 5. The CDR3, as DNA: TGTGCCAGCAGCCAAGATCGCGGGACTAGCGGGCACCAAGAGACCCAGTACTTC. This sequence encodes CASSQDRGTSGHQETQYF.

As DNA, the CDR3 is TGTGCCAGCAGCCAGACACCTGGGCACACCGGGGAGCTGTTTTTT. Translation gives CASSQTPGHTGELFF. The V gene is TRBV28, the J gene TRBJ2-2, with D unresolved. V dropped 6 bases and J dropped 3 bases, with 14 bases sitting between them. This CDR3 is 15 amino acids long. Germline CDR1 reads MDHEN; CDR2 reads SYDVKM.